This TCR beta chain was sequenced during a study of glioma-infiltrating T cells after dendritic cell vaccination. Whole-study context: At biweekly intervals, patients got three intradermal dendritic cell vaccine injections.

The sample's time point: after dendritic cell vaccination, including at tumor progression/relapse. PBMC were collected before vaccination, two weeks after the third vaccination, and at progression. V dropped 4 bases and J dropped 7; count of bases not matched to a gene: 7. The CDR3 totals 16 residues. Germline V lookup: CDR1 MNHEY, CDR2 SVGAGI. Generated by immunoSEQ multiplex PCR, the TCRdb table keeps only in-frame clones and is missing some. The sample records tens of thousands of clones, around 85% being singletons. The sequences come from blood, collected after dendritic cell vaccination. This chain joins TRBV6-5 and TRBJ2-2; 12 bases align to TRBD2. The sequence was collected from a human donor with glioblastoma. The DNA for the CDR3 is TGTGCCAGCAGTTCGGGGACTAGCGGGCTCGGCGGGGAGCTGTTTTTT. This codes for CASSSGTSGLGGELFF.